The present TCR beta chain was sequenced within a study of T-cell reconstitution after alpha-beta-depleted transplantation in children. The TCRbeta library was prepared with unique molecular identifiers. TCRdb used MiXCR to reprocess the PCR reads, holding one entry per CDR3 protein. Of about 600,000 distinct CDR3 sequences in the sample, 10% were seen once. This clonotype was recorded many times. Sequenced here: PBMCs from the stem cell graft donor, sampled from the stem cell graft. The clonotype originates from a human donor who donated a stem cell graft to a child with acute myeloid leukemia.

This CDR3 reads CASSQDTASETDTQYF. CDR3 sequence (DNA): TGCGCCAGCAGCCAAGATACGGCTAGCGAGACAGATACGCAGTATTTT. V usage is TRBV4-3 and J usage is TRBJ2-3, with D maybe TRBD2 (6 bases). CDR1 and CDR2 from the germline V gene are LGHNA and YSLEER. The CDR3 is 16 amino acids. V gave up 0 bases and J gave up 3 bases, with 13 bases separating them.